This T cell receptor (beta chain) was retrieved from a study of blood T cell repertoires in COVID-19. Cohorts were assigned according to the clinical history that participants reported. Between the trimmed V and J ends, which lost 0 bases and 0 bases, there was a span of 10 bases. The CDR3 extends over 16 amino acids. The germline V gene encodes CDR1 SGDLS and CDR2 YYNGEE. Clones were read by immunoSEQ multiplex PCR, and TCRdb kept only the in-frame ones, dropping some. Among 350,000 or so clones listed, under 95% were seen once. Specimen: PBMCs or T cells enriched from blood (not recorded which). The chain has TRBV9 and TRBJ1-3; D not certain. The receptor was derived from a woman aged 30 to 39 who had recovered from COVID-19. Written as DNA, the CDR3 is TGTGCCAGCAGCGTAGGTAACCCGGGCTCTGGAAACACCATATATTTT. Translation: CASSVGNPGSGNTIYF.